This passage covers 27 T cell receptor beta chains from one sample sequenced in a study of technical replicates of blood from a handful of donors. Assay: immunoSEQ multiplex PCR; the TCRdb copy retains only in-frame clones and omits some. The table lists 79,000 or so clones, about nine tenths of them singletons. Specimen: T cells isolated from PBMCs. The receptors were gathered from a human donor in good health.

The chain has TRBV7-9 and TRBJ1-5; TRBD1 agrees at 8 bases. The trim removed 5 bases at V and 5 bases at J, leaving 5 bases unmatched. The CDR3 length is 14 residues. The germline V gene encodes CDR1 SEHNR and CDR2 FQNEAQ (reference sequence). The CDR3 sequence: CASSPTGVHQPQHF. The CDR3 nucleotides read TGTGCCAGCAGCCCGACAGGGGTACATCAGCCCCAGCATTTT.

This clone has just a few counts. The V gene is TRBV29-1, the J gene TRBJ1-2; the D gene is possibly TRBD1 (5 bases). The CDR3 length is 11 residues. The germline CDR1 and CDR2 sequences are SQVTM and ANQGSEA. Trimming left V 6 bases short and J 13 bases short, with 18 bases between. CDR3 bases: TGCAGCGTAGAGGAACAGGCCGTTGCCACCTTC. This gives the protein CSVEEQAVATF.

The V call is TRBV27, the J call TRBJ2-5, with D possibly TRBD1 on 6 matching bases. This CDR3 is 16 amino acids long. Germline CDR1 MNHEY, CDR2 SMNVEV (reference sequence). V lost 6 bases to trimming and J lost 7 bases, with 24 bases between them. The CDR3 is CASSLNPEQGWATQYF. The DNA of the CDR3 is TGTGCCAGCAGCTTAAACCCTGAACAGGGATGGGCGACCCAGTACTTC.

This rearrangement joins TRBV4-3 to TRBJ2-5, with D perhaps matching TRBD1 (6 bases). V lost 0 bases and J lost 4, with 9 bases in between. CDR3 length equals 14 residues. The germline CDR1 and CDR2 sequences are LGHNA and YSLEER. CDR3 in DNA: TGCGCCAGCAGCCAAGAATGGGGGCCAGAGACCCAGTACTTC. It yields the protein CASSQEWGPETQYF.

This sequence joins TRBV9 and TRBJ1-2; no firm D call. Germline V gene lookup returns CDR1 SGDLS and CDR2 YYNGEE. CDR3 length: 14 residues. Deletions cut 6 bases from V and 4 bases from J, with 16 bases between. CDR3 region: CASKTSSQAYGYTF. CDR3 DNA: TGTGCCAGCAAGACCAGCTCCCAGGCCTATGGCTACACCTTC.

Here the CDR3 reads CASSRGRPRQYF. As DNA, the CDR3 is TGTGCCAGCAGCAGGGGACGGCCGAGGCAGTACTTC. The chain recombines TRBV2 with TRBJ2-7; D possibly corresponds to TRBD1 (6 bases). V dropped 6 bases and J dropped 9 bases, with 15 bases sitting between them. The CDR3 contains 12 residues. Germline V gene data show CDR1 as SNHLY and CDR2 as FYNNEI.

CDR3 region: CASSESGIHEQFF. The CDR3, as DNA: TGTGCCAGCAGTGAATCGGGGATCCATGAGCAGTTCTTC. This chain connects TRBV6-1 to TRBJ2-1, with D possibly being TRBD2 (5 bases). The CDR3 has 13 residues. CDR1 and CDR2 (germline): MNHNS, SASEGT. Trimming removed 2 bases from V and 8 bases from J, with 10 bases in between.

The V and J genes are TRBV19 and TRBJ2-3; 7 bases match TRBD2. This CDR3 spans 15 amino acids. Germline V gene sequence: CDR1 LNHDA, CDR2 SQIVND (reference sequence). J gave up 5 bases and V 5 bases, and 10 bases lay outside the gene matches. The CDR3 loop reads CASSLGQGGRDTQYF. The CDR3 DNA sequence: TGTGCCAGTAGTCTCGGGCAGGGAGGGCGAGATACGCAGTATTTT.

This clone has only a few counts. This chain uses TRBV6-7 with TRBJ1-4, with 9 bases that match TRBD1. TRBV6-7 is an ORF, with its function uncertain. The CDR3 has 13 amino acids. Germline trimming cut 10 bases from V and 8 bases from J; bases unmatched to any gene: 8. The CDR3 spells CATRQGGREKLFF. As DNA, the CDR3 is TGTGCCACCCGACAGGGGGGGCGGGAAAAACTGTTTTTT.

The chain couples TRBV9 to TRBJ1-3; no clear D. This CDR3 contains 14 residues. Germline V gene lookup returns CDR1 SGDLS and CDR2 YYNGEE. Trimming took 0 bases from V and 2 from J, leaving 6 bases between them. Written as DNA, the CDR3 is TGTGCCAGCAGCGTAGAAGACACTGGAAACACCATATATTTT. This codes for CASSVEDTGNTIYF.

The genes are TRBV21-1 and TRBJ2-7; the table's D gene call, TRBD1, was not cross checked with the DNA. TRBV21-1 is classified as a pseudogene. CDR3 length: 14 residues. CDR3 in DNA: TGTGCCAGCAGCTACCAGGGGTCCATCCACGAGCAGTACTTC. Translation gives CASSYQGSIHEQYF.

The rearrangement uses TRBV10-2 and TRBJ2-7, with TRBD2 matching 8 bases. The CDR3 loop spans 15 amino acids. CDR1 WSHSY and CDR2 SAAADI come from the germline V gene. Losses at the gene ends were 3 bases for V and 1 base for J; bases not matched to a gene: 5. The CDR3 is CASSEGREVSYEQYF. CDR3 in DNA: TGCGCCAGCAGTGAAGGGCGGGAGGTTTCCTACGAGCAGTACTTC.

The chain is built from TRBV29-1 and TRBJ1-2; D may be TRBD1 (5 bases). Germline values: CDR1 SQVTM, CDR2 ANQGSEA. This CDR3 spans 13 amino acids. V was pared by 4 bases and J by 7 bases, with 16 bases between. Here the CDR3 reads CSVVIQGIRGYTF. In DNA, the CDR3 is TGCAGCGTTGTTATCCAGGGAATACGTGGCTACACCTTC.

J is TRBJ1-4 and V is TRBV28, with a weak D call TRBD1 (5 bases). Germline lookup yields CDR1 MDHEN and CDR2 SYDVKM. V was trimmed by 6 bases and J by 0 bases, leaving 14 bases between them. The CDR3 loop spans 16 amino acids. CDR3 sequence (DNA): TGTGCCAGCAGCATGATGGCAGGGTCAACTAATGAAAAACTGTTTTTT. This encodes CASSMMAGSTNEKLFF.

The V and J genes are TRBV4-1 and TRBJ2-7, with D unresolved. This CDR3 has 17 residues. The V and J ends lost 0 bases and 3 bases respectively, with 18 bases between them. Germline V lookup: CDR1 MGHRA, CDR2 YSYEKL. The CDR3 sequence: CASSQDTFLESFYEQYF. CDR3 nucleotide sequence: TGCGCCAGCAGCCAAGACACCTTCCTAGAGAGTTTCTACGAGCAGTACTTC.

The chain has TRBV27 and TRBJ2-7, with 12 bases lining up with TRBD2. Germline lookup yields CDR1 MNHEY and CDR2 SMNVEV (reference sequence). V trimming: 7 bases; J trimming: 3 bases; junction bases outside the gene matches: 4. The CDR3 spans 14 residues. The CDR3 nucleotides are TGTGCCAGCACCGAACTAGCGGGAGGCTACGAGCAGTACTTC. Its protein product is CASTELAGGYEQYF.

In its sample, this clone was seen once. This chain joins TRBV19 and TRBJ1-1, with TRBD1 matching 8 bases. Looked up from germline, CDR1 is LNHDA and CDR2 is SQIVND (reference sequence). This CDR3 is 12 amino acids long. With 8 bases clipped from V and 11 bases from J, the junction kept 10 bases outside the gene matches. The CDR3 sequence is CASLTDRGQAFF. CDR3 nucleotides: TGTGCCAGTTTAACAGACAGGGGTCAGGCTTTCTTT.

The CDR3 loop reads CASSQHPDRVPTGELFF. The CDR3 DNA reads as TGTGCCAGCTCCCAACACCCAGACAGGGTACCAACCGGGGAGCTGTTTTTT. The genes are TRBV18 and TRBJ2-2; 7 nucleotides agree with TRBD1. This CDR3 has 17 residues. Germline trimming cut 6 bases from V and 5 bases from J; bases unmatched to any gene: 15. Germline V gives CDR1 KGHSH, CDR2 LQKENI. Together with reference TRBV18 and TRBJ2-2, the CDR3 gives the full variable domain: NAGVMQNPRHLVRRRGQEARLRCSPMKGHSHVYWYRQLPEEGLKFMVYLQKENIIDESGMPKERFSAEFPKEGPSILRIQQVVRGDSAAYFCASSQHPDRVPTGELFFGEGSRLTVL.

The chain employs TRBV6-5 and TRBJ2-3; 9 nucleotides align to TRBD1. Trimming took 9 bases from V and 2 from J; bases not matched to a gene: 3. This CDR3 has 13 residues. CDR1 and CDR2 from the germline V gene are MNHEY and SVGAGI. The CDR3: CASKQGATDTQYF. The CDR3 region has the DNA TGTGCCAGTAAACAGGGGGCCACAGATACGCAGTATTTT.

This clone was found once. This chain uses TRBV28 with TRBJ1-1, with D unresolved. Germline V gene sequence: CDR1 MDHEN, CDR2 SYDVKM. V lost 8 bases, J lost 0 bases, and 13 bases lay in between. This CDR3 contains 14 residues. CDR3 protein: CASRKMAVNTEAFF. The CDR3, as DNA: TGTGCCAGCCGTAAAATGGCGGTGAACACTGAAGCTTTCTTT.

V and J are TRBV27 and TRBJ2-7, with a weak D call TRBD2 (6 bases). CDR1 and CDR2 (germline): MNHEY, SMNVEV (reference sequence). This CDR3 comprises 12 residues. V gave up 10 bases and J gave up 9 bases, with 19 bases separating them. The CDR3 DNA reads as TGTGCCACCTCAAGCCTGGGAGGACGGCAGTACTTC. Translated: CATSSLGGRQYF.

This clone was detected once. This chain joins TRBV27 and TRBJ2-7; D is possibly TRBD1 (6 bases). V lost 4 bases, J lost 2 bases, and 21 bases lay in between. CDR3 length: 17 amino acids. Germline V gene data show CDR1 as MNHEY and CDR2 as SMNVEV (reference sequence). This CDR3 reads CASSSTSQGYETYEQYF. CDR3 DNA sequence: TGTGCCAGCAGTTCCACTTCTCAGGGGTATGAAACCTACGAGCAGTACTTC.

The chain couples TRBV2 to TRBJ1-1; D is uncertain. Germline V CDR1 and CDR2: SNHLY, FYNNEI. This CDR3 is 15 amino acids long. V was pared by 3 bases and J by 2 bases, with 13 bases between. CDR3 protein: CASSELWAVNTEAFF. CDR3 nucleotide sequence: TGTGCCAGCAGTGAGTTATGGGCAGTTAACACTGAAGCTTTCTTT.

In this sample, this clone turned up once. This chain uses TRBV11-1 with TRBJ2-1; 7 nucleotides line up with TRBD2. CDR3 length equals 15 residues. V shed 3 bases and J 7 bases; nucleotides not matched to a gene: 9. Germline assignment: CDR1 SGHAT and CDR2 FQDESV (reference sequence). The CDR3 DNA reads as TGTGCCAGCAGCTTGTCCGGGAGGATTGGGAATGAGCAGTTCTTC. Protein: CASSLSGRIGNEQFF.

V usage is TRBV9 and J usage is TRBJ2-7; TRBD2 matches 8 bases. The germline V gene encodes CDR1 SGDLS and CDR2 YYNGEE. The V segment lost 3 bases and the J segment 2 bases; nucleotides outside the gene matches: 4. This CDR3 comprises 14 residues. The DNA of the CDR3 is TGTGCCAGCAGCGCCCCGGGACTAGCCTACGAGCAGTACTTC. It yields the protein CASSAPGLAYEQYF.

The chain links TRBV28 to TRBJ2-7, with TRBD1 matching over 8 bases. The CDR3 runs to 14 residues. Per the germline V gene, CDR1 is MDHEN and CDR2 is SYDVKM. V lost 6 bases to trimming and J lost 3 bases; unmatched junction nucleotides: 7. The CDR3 DNA reads as TGTGCCAGCAGCCACCTCGACAGGGGCTACGAGCAGTACTTC. It translates to CASSHLDRGYEQYF.

This clone was found once. The chain joins TRBV13 to TRBJ1-3, with D uncertain. The CDR3 loop spans 13 amino acids. V was cut by 0 bases and J by 4 bases, with 4 bases left in between. The germline V gene has CDR1 PRHDT and CDR2 FYEKMQ (reference sequence). The CDR3 DNA sequence: TGTGCCAGCAGCTTAGGCAGGGGAAACACCATATATTTT. Translation: CASSLGRGNTIYF.